These 3 T cell receptor beta chains were sequenced from one sample in a study of blood T cell repertoires in COVID-19 (dated by TCRdb to the early 2020s). Receptor libraries were prepared by the immunoSEQ multiplex PCR assay. TCRdb took over this immuneACCESS table, retaining in-frame rearrangements with V and J assigned. Such tables are incomplete; in checked studies, under half of the missing clones stem from an unresolved V gene, and the remainder is unexplained. The table for this sample lists some 460,000 clones; about 85% of them were counted only once. The biggest ten clones account for roughly 2% of the sample. The sample consisted of PBMCs or T cells enriched from blood (not recorded which). These receptors were obtained from a woman between 18 and 29 years old with acute COVID-19.

This chain links TRBV10-1 with TRBJ2-3; tentative D call: TRBD1 (5 bases). The CDR3 sequence is 15 residues long. The germline V gene has CDR1 WNHNN and CDR2 SYGVQD (reference sequence). V lost 0 bases and J 1 base, leaving 8 bases between the germline ends. This CDR3 reads CASSESVGGTDTQYF. CDR3 DNA: TGCGCCAGCAGTGAGTCGGTAGGGGGCACAGATACGCAGTATTTT.

This rearrangement joins TRBV9 to TRBJ2-2, with 12 nucleotides matching TRBD2. With V trimmed by 0 bases and J by 4 bases, 4 bases remained unmatched. The CDR3 is 17 residues long. Germline values: CDR1 SGDLS, CDR2 YYNGEE. This CDR3 is CASSVDLAGGRTGELFF. CDR3 bases: TGTGCCAGCAGCGTAGACCTAGCGGGGGGGCGCACCGGGGAGCTGTTTTTT.

The chain couples TRBV7-8 to TRBJ1-2; D is perhaps TRBD1 (6 bases). V lost 0 bases and J 0 bases, leaving 11 bases between the germline ends. CDR1 and CDR2 from the germline V gene are SGHVS and FQNEAQ. The CDR3 is made up of 16 amino acids. CDR3 residues: CASSLAPKGANYGYTF. In nucleotides, the CDR3 is TGTGCCAGCAGCTTAGCTCCTAAGGGGGCTAACTATGGCTACACCTTC.